The present T cell receptor (beta chain) was sequenced within a study of cytomegalovirus exposure and HLA in healthy donors (dated by TCRdb to 2016 to 2017). For the wider study: A later analysis indicated that the 95 to 150 validation repertoires were generated on the platform also employed for the roughly 730 repertoires of the first cohort. In addition to the first cohort of 666 subjects, a separate validation cohort of 120 different subjects was used. To predict cytomegalovirus infection status, the study brought together high-throughput TCR immunosequencing, statistical association of individual TCRs with disease status, and machine learning. The aim of the study was to test whether cataloging public T cell receptors could identify signatures of past pathogen exposure.

There are 16 amino acids in the CDR3, from cysteine to phenylalanine inclusive. The read is trimmed to its CDR3 DNA, 48 bases read in frame from base 1. Per the germline V gene, LGHNA is the CDR1 and YNFKEQ is the CDR2. V is cut back by 4 bases and J by 7 bases, with 12 bases in the junction unmatched. The donors belonged to the validation cohort of 120 subjects, which was separate from the roughly 670-subject first cohort. The library was made by the immunoSEQ multiplex PCR assay. The authors' pipeline ran thus. To diagnose cytomegalovirus status from the catalog of TCR beta chain sequences, a statistical classification framework was built. The immuneACCESS repertoire file appears here via TCRdb, limited to in-frame rearrangements. These files lack a portion of the clones; in checked studies, under half of the deficit traces to unresolved V genes, and the cause of the others is not known. V, J and clone size are taken as reported in that table, and D and trimming were inferred from the DNA itself. The table for this sample lists about 200,000 clones; around 90% of them were counted only once. The top ten constitute roughly 2% of the sample.

Results and caveats for the whole study, not just this receptor: In vitro tests confirmed that a few of the cytomegalovirus-associated TCR beta chains recognize cytomegalovirus antigens. A later analysis found that TCRs clustered in the first cohort also tended to co-occur in the 100 to 150 validation repertoires, with 90% to 95% of cluster scores above 0. The classifier was reported to diagnose cytomegalovirus status with high specificity and sensitivity in both the original cohort and the validation cohort. Most TCR sequences were seen in very few donors, while some public TCRs were found in many individuals. It was suggested by the authors that the approach could potentially be generalized to other disease states and immunological phenotypes. The validation cohort had no HLA typing available for a later analysis, so co-occurrence within that cohort was assessed over all 120 or so repertoires. The study gave a list of 150 to 200 TCR beta chains associated with cytomegalovirus.

On this clone itself: The target of this receptor is not known. No base qualities exist here, and no much larger clone lies one base off it.

The sequenced sample consisted of PBMCs. Recombination connected TRBV4-2 to TRBJ2-1; TRBD2 lines up with 8 middle nucleotides. This sequence originates from a woman between 18 and 29 years old in good health and CMV-seropositive. The CDR3 is CASSLLSGNNRNEQFF. The sequenced DNA: TGTGCCAGCAGCCTTCTTAGCGGGAATAATAGGAATGAGCAGTTCTTC.